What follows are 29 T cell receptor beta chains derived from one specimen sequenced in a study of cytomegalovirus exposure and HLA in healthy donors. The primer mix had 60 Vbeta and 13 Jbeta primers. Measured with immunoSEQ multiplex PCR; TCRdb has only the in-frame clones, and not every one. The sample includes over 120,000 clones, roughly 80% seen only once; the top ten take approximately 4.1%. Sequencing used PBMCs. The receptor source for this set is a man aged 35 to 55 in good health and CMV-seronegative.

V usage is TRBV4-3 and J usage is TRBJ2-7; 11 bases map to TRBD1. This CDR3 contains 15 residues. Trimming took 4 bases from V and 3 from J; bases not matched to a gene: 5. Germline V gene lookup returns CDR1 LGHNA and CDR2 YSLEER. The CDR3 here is CASSPSGTGGYEQYF. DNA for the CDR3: TGCGCCAGCAGCCCCTCCGGGACAGGGGGCTACGAGCAGTACTTC.

The CDR3 here is CASSVGSLGLYGYTF. DNA for the CDR3: TGTGCCAGCAGCGTGGGGTCCCTGGGGCTCTATGGCTACACCTTC. The J gene is TRBJ1-2, the V gene TRBV5-4; TRBD1 might be the D (5 bases). CDR3 size: 15 residues. The V gene's germline CDR1 is SGHNT and CDR2 YYREEE (reference sequence). Trimming shortened V by 4 bases and J by 4 bases, and 17 bases separated the two germline ends.

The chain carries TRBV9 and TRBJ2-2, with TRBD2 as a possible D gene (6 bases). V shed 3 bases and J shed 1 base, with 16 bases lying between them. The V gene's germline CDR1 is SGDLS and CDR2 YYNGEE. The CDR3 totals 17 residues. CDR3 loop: CASSDSGGTVNTGELFF. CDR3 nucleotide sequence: TGTGCCAGCAGCGATTCCGGCGGGACGGTGAACACCGGGGAGCTGTTTTTT.

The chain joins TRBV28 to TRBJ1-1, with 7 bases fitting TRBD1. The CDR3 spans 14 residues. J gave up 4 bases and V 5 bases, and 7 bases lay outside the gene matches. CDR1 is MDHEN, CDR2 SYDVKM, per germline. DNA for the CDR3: TGTGCCAGCAGTGAGGGGGCGCGAAGCACTGAAGCTTTCTTT. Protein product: CASSEGARSTEAFF.

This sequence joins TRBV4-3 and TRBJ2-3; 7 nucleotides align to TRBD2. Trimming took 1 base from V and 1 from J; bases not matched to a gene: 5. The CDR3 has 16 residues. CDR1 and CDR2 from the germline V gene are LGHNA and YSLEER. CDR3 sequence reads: CASSQGEGKGTDTQYF. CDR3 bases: TGCGCCAGCAGCCAAGGGGAGGGGAAGGGCACAGATACGCAGTATTTT.

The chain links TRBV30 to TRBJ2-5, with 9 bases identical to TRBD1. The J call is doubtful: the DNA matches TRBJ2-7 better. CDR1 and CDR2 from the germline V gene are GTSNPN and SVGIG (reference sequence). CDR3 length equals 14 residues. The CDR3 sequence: CAWSPGTGHYEQYF. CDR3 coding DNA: TGTGCCTGGAGTCCGGGGACAGGGCACTACGAGCAGTACTTC.

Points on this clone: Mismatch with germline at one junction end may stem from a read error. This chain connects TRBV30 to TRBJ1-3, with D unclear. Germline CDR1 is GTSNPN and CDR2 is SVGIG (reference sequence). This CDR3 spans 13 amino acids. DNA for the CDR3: TGTGCCTGGAGATCGGGAGCAGGAAACACCACATATTTT. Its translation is CAWRSGAGNTTYF.

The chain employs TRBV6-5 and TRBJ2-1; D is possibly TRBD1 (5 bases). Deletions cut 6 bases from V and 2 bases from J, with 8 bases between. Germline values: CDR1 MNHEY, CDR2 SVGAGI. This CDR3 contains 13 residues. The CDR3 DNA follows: TGTGCCAGCAGACGGACAACCTACAATGAGCAGTTCTTC. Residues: CASRRTTYNEQFF.

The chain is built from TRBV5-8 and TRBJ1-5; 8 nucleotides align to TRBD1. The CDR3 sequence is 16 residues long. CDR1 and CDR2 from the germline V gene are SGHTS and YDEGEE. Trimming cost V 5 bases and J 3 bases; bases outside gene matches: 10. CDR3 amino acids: CASSYGQGGNNQPQHF. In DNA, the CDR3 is TGTGCCAGCAGTTACGGACAGGGTGGTAACAATCAGCCCCAGCATTTT.

This CDR3 reads CASTTGNQPQHF. CDR3 coding DNA: TGTGCCAGCACCACAGGTAATCAGCCCCAGCATTTT. The V gene is TRBV28, the J gene TRBJ1-5; D is possibly TRBD1 (5 bases). The germline V and J ends were trimmed by 7 bases and 4 bases, with 8 bases remaining between them. The CDR3 loop spans 12 amino acids. The germline V gene encodes CDR1 MDHEN and CDR2 SYDVKM.

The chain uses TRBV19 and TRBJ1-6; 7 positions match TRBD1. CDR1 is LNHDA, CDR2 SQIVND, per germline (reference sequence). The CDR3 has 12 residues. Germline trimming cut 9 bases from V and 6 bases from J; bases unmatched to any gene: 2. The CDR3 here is CASQGGNSPLHF. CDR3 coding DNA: TGTGCCAGCCAGGGGGGTAATTCACCCCTCCACTTT.

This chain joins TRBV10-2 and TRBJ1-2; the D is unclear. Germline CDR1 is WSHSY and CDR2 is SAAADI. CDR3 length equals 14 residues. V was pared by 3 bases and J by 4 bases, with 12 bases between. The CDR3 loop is CASSDRPRGYGYTF. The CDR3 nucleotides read TGCGCCAGCAGTGACCGGCCGCGGGGCTATGGCTACACCTTC.

CDR3 sequence (DNA): TGTGCCATCAGTGAGCGGGACAGGGAGGGTTTGGAGACCCAGTACTTC. Its translation is CAISERDREGLETQYF. The rearrangement joins TRBV10-3 to TRBJ2-5, with 9 bases lining up with TRBD1. Germline lookup yields CDR1 ENHRY and CDR2 SYGVKD. The CDR3 contains 16 residues. V was clipped by 2 bases and J by 5 bases; unmatched bases: 9.

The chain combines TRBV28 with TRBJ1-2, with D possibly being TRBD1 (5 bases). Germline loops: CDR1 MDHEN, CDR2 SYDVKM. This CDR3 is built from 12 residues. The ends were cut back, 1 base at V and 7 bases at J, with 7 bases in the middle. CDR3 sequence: CASSLSGSGYTF. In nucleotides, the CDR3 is TGTGCCAGCAGTTTATCAGGGTCTGGCTACACCTTC.

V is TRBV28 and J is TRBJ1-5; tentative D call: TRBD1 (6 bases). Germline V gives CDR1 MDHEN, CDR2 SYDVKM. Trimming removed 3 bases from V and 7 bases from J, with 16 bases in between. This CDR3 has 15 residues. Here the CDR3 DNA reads TGTGCCAGCAGTTTCCTACAGGGTGGCGACCAGCCCCAGCATTTT. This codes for CASSFLQGGDQPQHF. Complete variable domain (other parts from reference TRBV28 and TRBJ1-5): DVKVTQSSRYLVKRTGEKVFLECVQDMDHENMFWYRQDPGLGLRLIYFSYDVKMKEKGDIPEGYSVSREKKERFSLILESASTNQTSMYLCASSFLQGGDQPQHFGDGTRLSIL.

CDR3 in amino acids: CASSLFSGGPQETQYF. As DNA, the CDR3 is TGTGCCAGCAGCTTATTTAGCGGGGGGCCCCAAGAGACCCAGTACTTC. The rearrangement uses TRBV11-2 and TRBJ2-5, with 10 nucleotides matching TRBD2. The CDR3 sequence is 16 residues long. From germline, CDR1 is SGHAT and CDR2 FQNNGV. V lost 2 bases, J lost 1 base, and 4 bases stayed unmatched.

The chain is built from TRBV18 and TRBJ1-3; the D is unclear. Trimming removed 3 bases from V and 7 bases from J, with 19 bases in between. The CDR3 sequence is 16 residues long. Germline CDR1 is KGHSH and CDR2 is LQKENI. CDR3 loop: CASSPPTAGRGNTIYF. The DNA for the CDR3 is TGTGCCAGCTCACCGCCAACCGCAGGTCGCGGGAACACCATATATTTT.

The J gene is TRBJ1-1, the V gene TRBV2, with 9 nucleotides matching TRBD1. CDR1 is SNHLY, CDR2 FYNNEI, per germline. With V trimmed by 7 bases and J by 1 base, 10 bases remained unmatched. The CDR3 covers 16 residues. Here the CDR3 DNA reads TGTGCCAGCACCGGGGGGACAGGGTGGGAGAACACTGAAGCTTTCTTT. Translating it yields CASTGGTGWENTEAFF.

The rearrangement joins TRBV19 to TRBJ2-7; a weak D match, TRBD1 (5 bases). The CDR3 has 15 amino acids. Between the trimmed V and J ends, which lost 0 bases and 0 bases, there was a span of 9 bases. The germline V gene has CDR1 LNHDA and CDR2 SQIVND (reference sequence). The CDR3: CASSIDQGSSYEQYF. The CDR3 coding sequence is TGTGCCAGTAGTATAGATCAGGGAAGCTCCTACGAGCAGTACTTC. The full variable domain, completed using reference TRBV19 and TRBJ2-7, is DGGITQSPKYLFRKEGQNVTLSCEQNLNHDAMYWYRQDPGQGLRLIYYSQIVNDFQKGDIAEGYSVSREKKESFPLTVTSAQKNPTAFYLCASSIDQGSSYEQYFGPGTRLTVT.

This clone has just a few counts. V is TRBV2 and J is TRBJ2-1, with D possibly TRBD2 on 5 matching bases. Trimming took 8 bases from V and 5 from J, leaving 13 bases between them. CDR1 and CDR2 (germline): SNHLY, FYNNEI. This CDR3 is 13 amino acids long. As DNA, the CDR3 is TGTGCCAGCCTCCCAGAGGGAAACAATGAGCAGTTCTTC. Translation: CASLPEGNNEQFF. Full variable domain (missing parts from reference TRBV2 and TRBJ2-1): EPEVTQTPSHQVTQMGQEVILRCVPISNHLYFYWYRQILGQKVEFLVSFYNNEISEKSEIFDDQFSVERPDGSNFTLKIRSTKLEDSAMYFCASLPEGNNEQFFGPGTRLTVL.

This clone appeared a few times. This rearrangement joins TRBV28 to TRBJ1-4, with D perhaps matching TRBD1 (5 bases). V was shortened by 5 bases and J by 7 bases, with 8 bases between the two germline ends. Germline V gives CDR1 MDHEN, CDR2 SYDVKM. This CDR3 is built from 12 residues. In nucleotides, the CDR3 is TGTGCCAGCAGTGACAGAGTTGAAAAACTGTTTTTT. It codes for CASSDRVEKLFF. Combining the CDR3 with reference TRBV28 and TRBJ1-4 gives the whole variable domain DVKVTQSSRYLVKRTGEKVFLECVQDMDHENMFWYRQDPGLGLRLIYFSYDVKMKEKGDIPEGYSVSREKKERFSLILESASTNQTSMYLCASSDRVEKLFFGSGTQLSVL.

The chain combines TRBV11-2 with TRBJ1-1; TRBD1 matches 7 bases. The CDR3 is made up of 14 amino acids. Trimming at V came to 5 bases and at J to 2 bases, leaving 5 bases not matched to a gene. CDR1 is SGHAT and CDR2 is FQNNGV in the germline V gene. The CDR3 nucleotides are TGTGCCAGCAGCCCGGGGACAGCTAACACTGAAGCTTTCTTT. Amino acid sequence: CASSPGTANTEAFF.

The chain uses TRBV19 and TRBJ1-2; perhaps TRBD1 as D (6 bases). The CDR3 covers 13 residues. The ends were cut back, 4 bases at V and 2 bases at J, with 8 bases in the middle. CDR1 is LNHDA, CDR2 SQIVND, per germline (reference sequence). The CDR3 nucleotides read TGTGCCAGTAGTAGGACAGACAACTATGGCTACACCTTC. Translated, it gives CASSRTDNYGYTF.

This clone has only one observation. The CDR3, as DNA: TGTGCCAGCAGCCGTACGTTCGGGGAGACCCAGTACTTC. Translating it yields CASSRTFGETQYF. V is TRBV7-2 and J is TRBJ2-5; D gene uncertain. Germline CDR1 and CDR2: SGHTA and FQGNSA. V lost 5 bases, J lost 5 bases, and 12 bases lay in between. The CDR3 extends over 13 amino acids.

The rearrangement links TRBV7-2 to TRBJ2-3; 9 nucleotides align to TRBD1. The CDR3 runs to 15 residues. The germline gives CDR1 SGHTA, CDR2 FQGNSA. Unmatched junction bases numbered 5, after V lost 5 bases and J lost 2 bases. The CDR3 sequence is CASSADRGVTDTQYF. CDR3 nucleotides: TGTGCCAGCAGCGCGGACAGGGGTGTCACAGATACGCAGTATTTT.

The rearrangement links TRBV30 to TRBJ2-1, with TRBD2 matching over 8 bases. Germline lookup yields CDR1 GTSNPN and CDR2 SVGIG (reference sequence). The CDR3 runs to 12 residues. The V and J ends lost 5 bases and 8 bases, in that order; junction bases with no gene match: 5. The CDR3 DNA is TGTGCCTGGGGGACTAGGAAGGATGAGCAGTTCTTC. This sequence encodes CAWGTRKDEQFF.

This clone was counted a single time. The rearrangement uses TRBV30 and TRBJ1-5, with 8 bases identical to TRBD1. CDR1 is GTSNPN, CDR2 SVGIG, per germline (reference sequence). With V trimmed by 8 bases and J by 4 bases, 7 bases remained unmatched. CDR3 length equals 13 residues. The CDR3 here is CAESRQGNQPQHF. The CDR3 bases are TGTGCCGAGTCTCGACAGGGGAATCAGCCCCAGCATTTT.

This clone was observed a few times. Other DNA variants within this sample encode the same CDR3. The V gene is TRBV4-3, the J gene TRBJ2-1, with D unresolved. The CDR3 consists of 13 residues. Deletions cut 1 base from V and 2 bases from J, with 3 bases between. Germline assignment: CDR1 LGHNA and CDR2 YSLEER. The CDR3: CASSQVTYNEQFF. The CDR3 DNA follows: TGCGCCAGCAGCCAAGTCACCTACAATGAGCAGTTCTTC.

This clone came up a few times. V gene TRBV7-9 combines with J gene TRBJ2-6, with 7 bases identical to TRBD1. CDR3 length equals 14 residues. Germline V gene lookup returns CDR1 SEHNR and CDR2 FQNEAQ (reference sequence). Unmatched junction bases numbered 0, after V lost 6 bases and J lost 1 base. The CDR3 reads CASRTGSGANVLTF. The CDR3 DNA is TGTGCCAGCAGGACAGGGTCTGGGGCCAACGTCCTGACTTTC.